This TCR beta chain came from a study of shared clonotypes between healthy human individuals. In the study overall: Each donor's CD4 naive and CD4 memory cells filled three plates apiece, CD8 naive two, and CD8 memory one.

Measured with immunoSEQ multiplex PCR; TCRdb has only the in-frame clones, and not every one. The sample records some 2 million clones, 95% being singletons. The CDR3 is 11 amino acids. V was clipped by 5 bases and J by 4 bases, with 5 bases between them. From germline, CDR1 is MNHEY and CDR2 SVGAGI. The V gene is TRBV6-5, the J gene TRBJ1-1; D remains unclear. This TCR came from a man between 18 and 29 years old in good health. The sequenced sample consisted of naive CD4+ T cells sorted from blood. Stated subset: CD45RA+ positively selected. The CDR3, as DNA: TGTGCCAGCAGTCCGGGCACTGAAGCTTTCTTT. This encodes CASSPGTEAFF.